This T cell receptor beta chain was recorded in a study of shared clonotypes between healthy human individuals. Study context: Two women and a few men aged 18 to 49 served as donors. Per donor, three plates held CD4 naive cells, three held CD4 memory, two held CD8 naive and one held CD8 memory. Study-level results: A generally larger estimated richness was seen in naive subsets than in memory subsets.

The germline V gene has CDR1 MNHNS and CDR2 SASEGT. The CDR3 sequence is 20 residues long. Trimming at V came to 0 bases and at J to 2 bases, leaving 9 bases not matched to a gene. This clone is a singleton in its sample. Its specificity is unknown. Original processing notes: ImmunoSEQ output held junction-only sequences without quality scores, so filtering differed. The data were produced by immunoSEQ multiplex PCR, yet TCRdb's version contains in-frame clones alone and is incomplete. The V and J calls and clone size were taken over from that table, and D and trimming were inferred from the DNA. The data show some 2.4 million clones, with 80% to 95% seen just once and approximately 0.35% held by the top ten.

Input material: naive CD4+ T cells from PBMCs. Noted subset: CD45RA+ positively selected. The chain joins TRBV6-1 to TRBJ2-4; 14 bases align to TRBD2. The receptor comes from a man aged 18 to 29 in good health. Some clones in this sample may be carry-over from other donors' samples. The CDR3 bases are TGTGCCAGCAGTGAAGCGCCGACTAGCGGGAGGGCCGTGTCCAAAAACATTCAGTACTTC. Protein: CASSEAPTSGRAVSKNIQYF.